These T cell receptor beta chains were read from a single sample in a study of T cell responses to AZD1222 COVID-19 vaccine. Produced via immunoSEQ multiplex PCR; TCRdb's table is partial and in-frame only. The sample records more than 250,000 clones, approximately 95% being singletons. The sequencing used peripheral blood, collected on day 0 of AZD1222 vaccination. These receptors all stem from an adult in good health. Both conserved end residues are part of each CDR3. Fields, in order: D gene, clone size, J gene, V gene, CDR3 protein, CDR3 DNA. A D gene is named only where the DNA matches it firmly. Size tells how often a clone was seen (once, few, many) or the class of an expanded clone, and some rows leave it out.

. . TRBJ1-1 TRBV9 CASRGRANTEAFF TGTGCCAGCAGGGGAAGGGCGAACACTGAAGCTTTCTTT
. . TRBJ2-7 TRBV7-2 CASSPRRGDEQYF TGTGCCAGCAGCCCAAGGAGGGGGGACGAGCAGTACTTC
TRBD1 once TRBJ2-1 TRBV28 CASSPHRDRGNEQFF TGTGCCAGCAGTCCTCACCGGGACAGGGGGAATGAGCAGTTCTTC
TRBD2 . TRBJ2-5 TRBV6-1 CASRELKRGVRETQYF TGTGCCAGCAGAGAACTCAAGCGGGGGGTACGGGAGACCCAGTACTTC
. . TRBJ2-1 TRBV14 CASSQDRGGEQFF TGTGCCAGCAGCCAAGATCGGGGCGGTGAGCAGTTCTTC
TRBD2 . TRBJ2-2 TRBV7-2 CASSSLDSSGRAGELFF TGTGCCAGCAGTTCCCTGGATAGTTCCGGGAGGGCCGGGGAGCTGTTTTTT
TRBD1 . TRBJ2-7 TRBV10-3 CAISESTGGGYEQYF TGTGCCATCAGTGAGTCGACAGGGGGTGGCTACGAGCAGTACTTC
. . TRBJ2-2 TRBV6-5 CASSYSIEFVGELFF TGTGCCAGCAGTTACTCCATAGAATTTGTTGGGGAGCTGTTTTTT
TRBD2 . TRBJ2-3 TRBV3-1/TRBV3-2 CASSQGIAGLTDTQYF TGTGCCAGCAGCCAAGGCATAGCGGGGCTCACAGATACGCAGTATTTT
. . TRBJ2-7 TRBV19 CASSLASSSYEQYF TGTGCCAGTAGTTTAGCGTCGAGCTCCTACGAGCAGTACTTC
. . TRBJ2-2 TRBV18 CASSPGADTGELFF TGTGCCAGCTCACCAGGGGCCGACACCGGGGAGCTGTTTTTT
TRBD1 . TRBJ2-1 TRBV18 CASSPGKGAYNEQFF TGTGCCAGCTCACCAGGGAAGGGGGCTTACAATGAGCAGTTCTTC
. . TRBJ2-1 TRBV28 CASRMTGFRDNEQFF TGTGCCAGCAGAATGACAGGCTTTAGGGACAATGAGCAGTTCTTC
. . TRBJ2-3 TRBV7-3 CASTREAPDTQYF TGTGCCAGCACGAGGGAGGCCCCAGATACGCAGTATTTT
. . TRBJ1-1 TRBV28 CASSFVGMNTEAFF TGTGCCAGCAGTTTTGTAGGGATGAACACTGAAGCTTTCTTT
TRBD2 . TRBJ2-1 TRBV9 CASSLGRVARLNEQFF TGTGCCAGCAGCCTTGGGAGGGTAGCGCGCTTAAATGAGCAGTTCTTC
TRBD1 once TRBJ2-3 TRBV7-6 CASSAGTGDTDTQYF TGTGCCAGCAGCGCCGGGACAGGGGACACAGATACGCAGTATTTT
TRBD1 . TRBJ2-7 TRBV7-9 CASSLGRGRTYEQYF TGTGCCAGCAGCTTAGGCAGGGGGAGAACCTACGAGCAGTACTTC
. . TRBJ2-7 TRBV28 CASSFAVTFSYEQYF TGTGCCAGCAGTTTTGCTGTCACCTTCTCCTACGAGCAGTACTTC
TRBD2 . TRBJ2-7 TRBV7-9 CASSLVGREKDGQYF TGTGCCAGCAGCTTAGTTGGGCGGGAGAAAGATGGGCAGTACTTC
TRBD1 . TRBJ2-7 TRBV6-5 CASSSERTGSLYEQYF TGTGCCAGCAGTTCGGAAAGGACAGGTTCTCTCTACGAGCAGTACTTC
. . TRBJ2-1 TRBV6-2/TRBV6-3 CASSYYGGAVLGEQFF TGTGCCAGCAGTTACTATGGCGGGGCCGTCCTGGGTGAGCAGTTCTTC
. . TRBJ2-7 TRBV7-9 CASSFQGTYEQYF TGTGCCAGCAGCTTCCAGGGTACCTACGAGCAGTACTTC
TRBD1 . TRBJ1-3 TRBV28 CASSPQGALGNTIYF TGTGCCAGCAGCCCACAGGGGGCGCTAGGAAACACCATATATTTT
TRBD1 . TRBJ1-4 TRBV29-1 CSVTGTGGRNEKLFF TGCAGCGTCACGGGTACAGGGGGCAGGAATGAAAAACTGTTTTTT
. . TRBJ1-2 TRBV19 CASSVQGTDYGYTF TGTGCCAGCTCCGTGCAGGGAACGGACTATGGCTACACCTTC
. . TRBJ2-2 TRBV7-3 CASSLVPRGRAGELFF TGTGCCAGCAGCTTAGTCCCCAGGGGTAGGGCCGGGGAGCTGTTTTTT
. . TRBJ2-6 TRBV5-1 CASRPQGTGANVLTF TGCGCCAGCAGGCCACAGGGAACTGGGGCCAACGTCCTGACTTTC
. . TRBJ1-1 TRBV6-5 CASSYSKPGYEAFF TGTGCCAGCAGTTACTCGAAGCCGGGCTATGAAGCTTTCTTT
TRBD1 . TRBJ1-1 TRBV5-4 CASSLSGTVNTEAFF TGTGCCAGCAGTCTATCCGGGACAGTGAACACTGAAGCTTTCTTT
. once TRBJ2-2 TRBV7-2 CASSFNLANTGELFF TGTGCCAGCAGCTTCAACTTGGCGAACACCGGGGAGCTGTTTTTT
. . TRBJ2-1 TRBV24-1 CATSEPGVGSYNEQFF TGTGCCACCAGTGAACCAGGGGTTGGCTCCTACAATGAGCAGTTCTTC
TRBD2 . TRBJ2-1 TRBV10-1 CASSESGRNEQFF TGCGCCAGCAGTGAGAGCGGGAGGAATGAGCAGTTCTTC
. . TRBJ1-2 TRBV12-3/TRBV12-4 CASSQVPGRGYTF TGTGCCAGCAGCCAAGTTCCAGGGCGCGGCTACACCTTC
TRBD1 . TRBJ1-1 TRBV9 CASSPLGTGITEAFF TGTGCCAGCAGCCCACTGGGGACAGGGATCACTGAAGCTTTCTTT
. . TRBJ1-1 TRBV28 CASRGFALGNTEAFF TGTGCCAGCCGGGGGTTTGCATTGGGGAACACTGAAGCTTTCTTT
. . TRBJ2-3 TRBV9 CASSERGRADTQYF TGTGCCAGCAGCGAAAGGGGCCGGGCAGATACGCAGTATTTT
TRBD2 . TRBJ2-2 TRBV7-2 CASSLELAGGGELFF TGTGCCAGCAGCTTAGAGCTAGCGGGAGGCGGGGAGCTGTTTTTT
TRBD1 . TRBJ1-6 TRBV7-8 CASSSGQGDNSPLHF TGTGCCAGCAGCTCAGGACAGGGCGATAATTCACCCCTCCACTTT
TRBD1 . TRBJ1-1 TRBV10-3 CAIGQGVADTEAFF TGTGCCATCGGGCAGGGGGTCGCGGACACTGAAGCTTTCTTT
. once TRBJ2-2 TRBV2 CASNNAGTANTGELFF TGTGCCAGCAACAATGCCGGGACGGCGAACACCGGGGAGCTGTTTTTT
. once TRBJ2-6 TRBV9 CASSVEGSSGANVLTF TGTGCCAGCAGCGTAGAAGGGAGCTCTGGGGCCAACGTCCTGACTTTC
. . TRBJ2-5 TRBV7-7 CASSSARAGETQYF TGTGCTAGCAGCAGCGCTAGGGCGGGCGAGACCCAGTACTTC
. . TRBJ1-6 TRBV19 CASNPTDGYSPLHF TGTGCCAGTAACCCCACCGACGGATATTCACCCCTCCACTTT
. . TRBJ1-1 TRBV19 CASSRISSGTEAFF TGTGCCAGTAGTAGGATCTCGAGTGGTACTGAAGCTTTCTTT
. . TRBJ2-2 TRBV27 CASSQWGFVNTGELFF TGTGCCAGCAGCCAATGGGGATTTGTGAACACCGGGGAGCTGTTTTTT
TRBD1 . TRBJ1-5 TRBV28 CASSLGGQGLVQPQHF TGTGCCAGCAGTTTAGGGGGACAGGGTTTAGTTCAGCCCCAGCATTTT
. . TRBJ1-4 TRBV19 CATSWGGSSNEKLFF TGTGCCACCTCCTGGGGGGGCTCGTCTAATGAAAAACTGTTTTTT
. . TRBJ2-1 TRBV28 CASSPMNEQFF TGTGCCAGCAGTCCCATGAATGAGCAGTTCTTC
. few TRBJ1-4 TRBV7-6 CASSLGRLNEKLFF TGTGCCAGCAGCTTAGGGCGGTTAAATGAAAAACTGTTTTTT
TRBD1 . TRBJ1-6 TRBV6-6 CASSYLGQGHSPLHF TGTGCCAGCAGTTACCTGGGACAGGGCCATTCACCCCTCCACTTT
TRBD1 . TRBJ1-2 TRBV28 CASSSIQGAHYGYTF TGTGCCAGCAGTTCTATACAGGGGGCTCACTATGGCTACACCTTC
. . TRBJ1-6 TRBV28 CASLGRGGWTPLHF TGTGCCAGCCTGGGGCGGGGGGGATGGACACCCCTCCACTTT
. . TRBJ1-1 TRBV6-5 CASSPSRPMNTEAFF TGTGCCAGCAGTCCTAGCCGTCCCATGAACACTGAAGCTTTCTTT
TRBD1 . TRBJ1-2 TRBV3-1/TRBV3-2 CASSQLRTGTGARRGYTF TGTGCCAGCAGCCAATTAAGGACCGGGACAGGGGCCCGACGGGGCTACACCTTC
. . TRBJ1-1 TRBV10-3 CAISESGRGNTEAFF TGTGCCATCAGTGAGTCAGGCAGGGGGAACACTGAAGCTTTCTTT
. . TRBJ1-6 TRBV27 CASSLGGQTSPLHF TGTGCCAGCAGTTTGGGGGGGCAAACGTCACCCCTCCACTTT
. . TRBJ1-2 TRBV15 CATSRAHDGYTF TGTGCCACCAGCAGAGCTCACGACGGCTACACCTTC
. . TRBJ1-1 TRBV27 CASSSPSAGVTEAFF TGTGCCAGCAGTTCCCCGTCAGCCGGGGTAACTGAAGCTTTCTTT